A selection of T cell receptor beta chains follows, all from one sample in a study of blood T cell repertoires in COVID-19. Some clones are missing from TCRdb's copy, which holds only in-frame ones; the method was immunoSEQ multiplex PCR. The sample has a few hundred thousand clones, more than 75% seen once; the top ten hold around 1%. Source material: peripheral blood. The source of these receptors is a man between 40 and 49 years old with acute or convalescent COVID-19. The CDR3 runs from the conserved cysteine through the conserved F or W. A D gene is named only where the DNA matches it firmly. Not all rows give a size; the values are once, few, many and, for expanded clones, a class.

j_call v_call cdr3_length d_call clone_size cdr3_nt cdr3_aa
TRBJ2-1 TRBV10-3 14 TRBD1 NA TGTGCCACCCAGGGGACAGGGGGCTACAATGAGCAGTTCTTC CATQGTGGYNEQFF
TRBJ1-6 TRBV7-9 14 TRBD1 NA TGTGCCAGCAGTTCGGGACAGGGAGATTCACCCCTCCACTTT CASSSGQGDSPLHF
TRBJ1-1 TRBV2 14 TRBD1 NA TGTGCCAGCAGCGACAGGGGATCAAACACTGAAGCTTTCTTT CASSDRGSNTEAFF
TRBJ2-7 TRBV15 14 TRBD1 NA TGTGCCACCAGCAGAGACAGGGGGCCTTACGAGCAGTACTTC CATSRDRGPYEQYF
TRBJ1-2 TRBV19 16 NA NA TGTGCCAGTAGTGTCCGACAGGCATTAACAACCTATGGCTACACCTTC CASSVRQALTTYGYTF
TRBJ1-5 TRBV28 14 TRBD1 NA TGTGCCAGCAGTAGACAGGGATTCAATCAGCCCCAGCATTTT CASSRQGFNQPQHF
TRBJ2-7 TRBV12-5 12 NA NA TGTGCTAGTGGTTTCGACTCTTACGAGCAGTACTTC CASGFDSYEQYF
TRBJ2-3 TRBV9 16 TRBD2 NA TGTGCCAGCAGCGAGACACCGGCGGGGGGGCCAGATACGCAGTATTTT CASSETPAGGPDTQYF
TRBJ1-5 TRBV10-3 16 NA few TGTGCCATCAGTGAGACGCAGACATCCGGCAATCAGCCCCAGCATTTT CAISETQTSGNQPQHF
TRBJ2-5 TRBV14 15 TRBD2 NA TGTGCCAGCAGCCAGGACAAGCGGGGGAGGGAGACCCAGTACTTC CASSQDKRGRETQYF
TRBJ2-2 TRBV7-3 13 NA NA TGTGCCAGCAGCCCGGACTCCACCGGGGAGCTGTTTTTT CASSPDSTGELFF
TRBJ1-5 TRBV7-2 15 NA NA TGTGCCAGCAGCTTAGACAGGACGGGCAAAGGGCCCCAGCATTTT CASSLDRTGKGPQHF
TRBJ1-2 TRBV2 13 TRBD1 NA TGTGCCAGCAGTCAGGGGGGAGGTGTTGGCTACACCTTC CASSQGGGVGYTF
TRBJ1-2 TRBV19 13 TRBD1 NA TGTGCCAGTAGCATACAGGGGATTTATGGCTACACCTTC CASSIQGIYGYTF
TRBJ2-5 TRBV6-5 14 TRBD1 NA TGTGCCAGTACCAGGACAGGGGCATCAGAGACCCAGTACTTC CASTRTGASETQYF
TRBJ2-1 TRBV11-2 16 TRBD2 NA TGTGCCAGCAGTAGCGGGGGGGCTGACTCCTACAATGAGCAGTTCTTC CASSSGGADSYNEQFF
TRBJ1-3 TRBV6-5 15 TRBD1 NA TGTGCCAGCACCCGTATGACAGGGTCCAGAAACACCATATATTTT CASTRMTGSRNTIYF
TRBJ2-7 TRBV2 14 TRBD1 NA TGTGCCAGCAGTATCAGGGGGAACACCTACGAGCAGTACTTC CASSIRGNTYEQYF
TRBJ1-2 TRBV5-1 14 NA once TGCGCCAGCAGCTTGGATAGCACTAACTATGGCTACACCTTC CASSLDSTNYGYTF
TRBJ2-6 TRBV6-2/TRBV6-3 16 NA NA TGTGCCAGCAGTTACTCGGGGCTCTCTGGGGCCAACGTCCTGACTTTC CASSYSGLSGANVLTF
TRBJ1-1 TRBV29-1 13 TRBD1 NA TGCAGCGTCAGGACAGGTTACAACACTGAAGCTTTCTTT CSVRTGYNTEAFF
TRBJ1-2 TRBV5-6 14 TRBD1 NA TGTGCCAGCAGCTCAACAGGGGGCTCGAGGGGCTACACCTTC CASSSTGGSRGYTF
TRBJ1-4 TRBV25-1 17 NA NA TGTGCCAGCAGTGGGCTGCGCGGGGGCTGGGATAATGAAAAACTGTTTTTT CASSGLRGGWDNEKLFF
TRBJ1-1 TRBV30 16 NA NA TGTGCCTGGAGTGTACAGGGTCTCCGTTGGAACACTGAAGCTTTCTTT CAWSVQGLRWNTEAFF
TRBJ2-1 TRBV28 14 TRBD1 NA TGTGCCAGCAGTTTCCGGGACAGACACAATGAGCAGTTCTTC CASSFRDRHNEQFF
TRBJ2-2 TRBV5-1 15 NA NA TGCGCCAGCAGCTTGGGCACTCTGAACACCGGGGAGCTGTTTTTT CASSLGTLNTGELFF
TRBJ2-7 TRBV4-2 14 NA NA TGTGCCAGCAGCCAAGGAGGCGGGGCGGGCGAGCAGTACTTC CASSQGGGAGEQYF
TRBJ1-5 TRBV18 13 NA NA TGTGCCAGCTCACCACAGGGGGATCAGCCCCAGCATTTT CASSPQGDQPQHF
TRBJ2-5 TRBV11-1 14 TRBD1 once TGTGCCAGCAGCTTAGCTACAGGGGGAGAGACCCAGTACTTC CASSLATGGETQYF
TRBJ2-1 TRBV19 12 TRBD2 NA TGTGCCAGTAGTAATGGGGGGGATGAGCAGTTCTTC CASSNGGDEQFF
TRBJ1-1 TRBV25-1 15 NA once TGTGCCAGCAGTGAACCCAGGGCCCCCCCACCTGAAGCTTTCTTT CASSEPRAPPPEAFF
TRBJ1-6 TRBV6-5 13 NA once TGTGCCAGCAACGAGGGTCTCCATTCACCCCTCCACTTT CASNEGLHSPLHF
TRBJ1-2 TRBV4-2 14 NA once TGTGCCAGCAGCCGCGCGGACACTAACTATGGCTACACCTTC CASSRADTNYGYTF
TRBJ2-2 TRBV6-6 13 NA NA TGTGCCAGCAGTTACGATCCAGGGGGGGAGCTGTTTTTT CASSYDPGGELFF
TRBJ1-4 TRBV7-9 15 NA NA TGTGCCAGCAGCTTAGGAACAGGTCGGAATGAAAAACTGTTTTTT CASSLGTGRNEKLFF
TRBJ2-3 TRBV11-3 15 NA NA TGTGCCAGCAGCTTAGAATCTAGCGGCACAGATACGCAGTATTTT CASSLESSGTDTQYF
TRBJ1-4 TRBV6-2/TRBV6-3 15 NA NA TGTGCCAGCAGCCATGACTCATATCGGAGTGAAAAACTGTTTTTT CASSHDSYRSEKLFF
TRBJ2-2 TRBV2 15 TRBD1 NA TGTGCCAGCGATAGCAGGGGGCGAAACACCGGGGAGCTGTTTTTT CASDSRGRNTGELFF
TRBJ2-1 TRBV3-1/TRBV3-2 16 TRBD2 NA TGTGCCAGCAGCCAAGCCACCATTAGCGGGGGGAATGAGCAGTTCTTC CASSQATISGGNEQFF
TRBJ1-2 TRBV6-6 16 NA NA TGTGCCAGCAGTTACTCGATTAGGGCTTGGGGCGGCGGCTACACCTTC CASSYSIRAWGGGYTF
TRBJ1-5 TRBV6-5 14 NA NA TGTGCCAGCAGGGGCGAGGGCGAGAGTCAGCCCCAGCATTTT CASRGEGESQPQHF
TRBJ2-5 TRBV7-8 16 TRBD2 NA TGTGCCAGCAGCTTACTTGGGACTAGCGGGGTGGAGACCCAGTACTTC CASSLLGTSGVETQYF
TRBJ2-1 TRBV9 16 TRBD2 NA TGTGCCAGCAGCGTAGCCAGCGGGGGGGCAGGTAGTGAGCAGTTCTTC CASSVASGGAGSEQFF
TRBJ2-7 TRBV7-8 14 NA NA TGTGCCAGCAGCACTCAGGGGAGCTCCTACGAGCAGTACTTC CASSTQGSSYEQYF
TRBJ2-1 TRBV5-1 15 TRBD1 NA TGCGCCAGCAGCTTGGGGGACAGGGGTAACAATGAGCAGTTCTTC CASSLGDRGNNEQFF
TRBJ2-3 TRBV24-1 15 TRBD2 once TGTGCCACCAGTGTGGCTAGCGGGGGCACAGATACGCAGTATTTT CATSVASGGTDTQYF
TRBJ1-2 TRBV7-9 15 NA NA TGTGCCAGCAGTATGCCGGGATCTAGCCCAAGGGGCTACACCTTC CASSMPGSSPRGYTF
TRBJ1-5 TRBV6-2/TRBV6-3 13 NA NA TGTGCCAGCAGTCGACTCAGCAATCAGCCCCAGCATTTT CASSRLSNQPQHF